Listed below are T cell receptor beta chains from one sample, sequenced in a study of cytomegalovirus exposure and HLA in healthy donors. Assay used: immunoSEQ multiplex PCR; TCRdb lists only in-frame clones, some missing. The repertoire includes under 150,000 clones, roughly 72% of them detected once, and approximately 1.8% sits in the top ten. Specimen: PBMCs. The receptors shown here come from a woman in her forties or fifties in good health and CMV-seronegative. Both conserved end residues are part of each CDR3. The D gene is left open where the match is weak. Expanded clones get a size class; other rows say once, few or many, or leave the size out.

CDR3 protein: CASSVPRGRMTEAFF
CDR3 DNA: TGTGCCAGTAGTGTTCCCAGGGGGCGAATGACTGAAGCTTTCTTT
V gene: TRBV19
J gene: TRBJ1-1
clone size: .
D gene: TRBD1

CDR3 protein: CASSLSRAGRETQYF
CDR3 DNA: TGTGCCAGCAGCCTTTCACGCGCGGGGAGAGAGACCCAGTACTTC
V gene: TRBV14
J gene: TRBJ2-5
clone size: .
D gene: .

CDR3 protein: CASSDEGGRNTGELFF
CDR3 DNA: TGTGCCAGCAGTGACGAAGGGGGCCGTAACACCGGGGAGCTGTTTTTT
V gene: TRBV6-4
J gene: TRBJ2-2
clone size: .
D gene: TRBD1

CDR3 protein: CASLPQGAQGVDTQYF
CDR3 DNA: TGCGCCAGTCTGCCCCAGGGGGCGCAAGGTGTAGATACGCAGTATTTT
V gene: TRBV5-1
J gene: TRBJ2-3
clone size: .
D gene: TRBD1

CDR3 protein: CASSADTLSHEQYF
CDR3 DNA: TGTGCCAGCAGCGCCGATACCTTAAGCCACGAGCAGTACTTC
V gene: TRBV9
J gene: TRBJ2-7
clone size: .
D gene: .

CDR3 protein: CASSLLGTRSEQYF
CDR3 DNA: TGTGCCAGCAGTTTACTCGGGACTAGAAGCGAGCAGTACTTC
V gene: TRBV28
J gene: TRBJ2-7
clone size: .
D gene: TRBD2

CDR3 protein: CASSLGGQGAGYGYTF
CDR3 DNA: TGTGCCAGCAGCTTAGGAGGACAGGGCGCGGGCTATGGCTACACCTTC
V gene: TRBV7-9
J gene: TRBJ1-2
clone size: .
D gene: TRBD1

CDR3 protein: CASEVSYEQYF
CDR3 DNA: TGTGCCAGCGAGGTCTCCTACGAGCAGTACTTC
V gene: TRBV25-1
J gene: TRBJ2-7
clone size: .
D gene: .

CDR3 protein: CASSEAEGNYGYPF
CDR3 DNA: TGTGCCAGCAGTGAGGCTGAGGGCAACTATGGCTACCCCTTC
V gene: TRBV6-4
J gene: TRBJ1-2
clone size: few
D gene: .

CDR3 protein: CASSLRTATNEKLFF
CDR3 DNA: TGCGCCAGCAGCTTGCGGACAGCAACTAATGAAAAACTGTTTTTT
V gene: TRBV5-1
J gene: TRBJ1-4
clone size: .
D gene: .

CDR3 protein: CAWSRDRVPGGSTEAFF
CDR3 DNA: TGTGCCTGGAGTCGGGACAGGGTCCCCGGGGGTAGCACTGAAGCTTTCTTT
V gene: TRBV30
J gene: TRBJ1-1
clone size: .
D gene: TRBD1

CDR3 protein: CASSRRRGVDQPQHF
CDR3 DNA: TGTGCCAGCAGCAGGCGCAGGGGAGTCGATCAGCCCCAGCATTTT
V gene: TRBV27
J gene: TRBJ1-5
clone size: .
D gene: .

CDR3 protein: CASSQELGNGYSNQPQHF
CDR3 DNA: TGTGCCAGCAGCCAAGAGCTCGGGAACGGATATAGCAATCAGCCCCAGCATTTT
V gene: TRBV4-2
J gene: TRBJ1-5
clone size: .
D gene: .

CDR3 protein: CASSSRDSRTDTQYF
CDR3 DNA: TGTGCCAGCAGCTCCCGGGACTCTCGCACAGATACGCAGTATTTT
V gene: TRBV11-2
J gene: TRBJ2-3
clone size: .
D gene: .

CDR3 protein: CASSDRGGYGYTF
CDR3 DNA: TGTGCCAGCAGTGACAGGGGGGGTTATGGCTACACCTTC
V gene: TRBV27
J gene: TRBJ1-2
clone size: .
D gene: TRBD1

CDR3 protein: CASSLGQYEKLFF
CDR3 DNA: TGTGCCAGCAGCTTAGGACAGTATGAAAAACTGTTTTTT
V gene: TRBV7-9
J gene: TRBJ1-4
clone size: .
D gene: .

CDR3 protein: CASRGGPPTGELFF
CDR3 DNA: TGTGCCAGCAGAGGGGGACCCCCCACCGGGGAGCTGTTTTTT
V gene: TRBV11-3
J gene: TRBJ2-2
clone size: once
D gene: .

CDR3 protein: CAISSGKALSSYEQYF
CDR3 DNA: TGTGCCATCTCTAGCGGGAAGGCCCTTAGCTCCTACGAGCAGTACTTC
V gene: TRBV10-3
J gene: TRBJ2-7
clone size: .
D gene: TRBD2

CDR3 protein: CASSLKRESGELFF
CDR3 DNA: TGTGCCAGCAGCCTGAAGCGGGAGTCCGGGGAGCTGTTTTTT
V gene: TRBV11-2
J gene: TRBJ2-2
clone size: .
D gene: TRBD2

CDR3 protein: CASSASPSSIYEQYF
CDR3 DNA: TGTGCCAGCAGCGCTAGTCCATCTTCCATCTACGAGCAGTACTTC
V gene: TRBV7-2
J gene: TRBJ2-7
clone size: .
D gene: .

CDR3 protein: CASSTSATQGADTQYF
CDR3 DNA: TGTGCCAGCAGTACCTCGGCCACCCAAGGAGCAGATACGCAGTATTTT
V gene: TRBV28
J gene: TRBJ2-3
clone size: .
D gene: .

CDR3 protein: CASSPWLAGGPSAYEQYF
CDR3 DNA: TGTGCCAGCAGCCCTTGGCTAGCGGGAGGGCCCTCGGCCTACGAGCAGTACTTC
V gene: TRBV7-9
J gene: TRBJ2-7
clone size: .
D gene: TRBD2

CDR3 protein: CASSFRRELTGELFF
CDR3 DNA: TGTGCCAGCAGCTTTCGACGGGAGCTAACCGGGGAGCTGTTTTTT
V gene: TRBV7-8
J gene: TRBJ2-2
clone size: .
D gene: .

CDR3 protein: CASSLQGRETQYF
CDR3 DNA: TGCGCCAGCAGCTTACAGGGTAGGGAGACCCAGTACTTC
V gene: TRBV5-1
J gene: TRBJ2-5
clone size: .
D gene: .

CDR3 protein: CASSQGTSGSVRELFF
CDR3 DNA: TGCGCCAGCAGCCAAGGGACTAGCGGGAGTGTCCGGGAGCTGTTTTTT
V gene: TRBV4-3
J gene: TRBJ2-2
clone size: .
D gene: TRBD2

CDR3 protein: CASSSQGGTWTDTQYF
CDR3 DNA: TGTGCCAGCAGCTCACAGGGGGGGACTTGGACAGATACGCAGTATTTT
V gene: TRBV7-2
J gene: TRBJ2-3
clone size: .
D gene: .

CDR3 protein: CASSVTGQGFETFF
CDR3 DNA: TGCGCCAGCAGCGTAACCGGACAGGGCTTTGAGACTTTCTTT
V gene: TRBV5-1
J gene: TRBJ1-1
clone size: .
D gene: TRBD1

CDR3 protein: CASSLAGGRNTDTQYF
CDR3 DNA: TGCGCCAGCAGCTTGGCTGGGGGCAGAAACACAGATACGCAGTATTTT
V gene: TRBV5-1
J gene: TRBJ2-3
clone size: .
D gene: .

CDR3 protein: CASSSTGLAGVDEQFF
CDR3 DNA: TGTGCCAGCAGCTCCACGGGACTAGCGGGAGTTGATGAGCAGTTCTTC
V gene: TRBV7-2
J gene: TRBJ2-1
clone size: .
D gene: TRBD2

CDR3 protein: CASSLEGQNTEAFF
CDR3 DNA: TGCGCCAGCAGCTTGGAGGGGCAGAACACTGAAGCTTTCTTT
V gene: TRBV5-1
J gene: TRBJ1-1
clone size: .
D gene: .

CDR3 protein: CASKISKNTEAFF
CDR3 DNA: TGTGCCAGCAAAATTAGCAAGAACACTGAAGCTTTCTTT
V gene: TRBV6-5
J gene: TRBJ1-1
clone size: .
D gene: .

CDR3 protein: CASSLPGLGSGELFF
CDR3 DNA: TGTGCCAGCAGCTTACCGGGACTAGGGTCCGGGGAGCTGTTTTTT
V gene: TRBV7-9
J gene: TRBJ2-2
clone size: once
D gene: TRBD2

CDR3 protein: CASSLAAGNEQFF
CDR3 DNA: TGTGCCAGCAGCTTGGCCGCGGGAAATGAGCAGTTCTTC
V gene: TRBV5-4
J gene: TRBJ2-1
clone size: .
D gene: .

CDR3 protein: CSVLTALNEKLFF
CDR3 DNA: TGCAGCGTCCTGACAGCTCTTAATGAAAAACTGTTTTTT
V gene: TRBV29-1
J gene: TRBJ1-4
clone size: .
D gene: .

CDR3 protein: CSVERATSGQYEQYF
CDR3 DNA: TGCAGCGTTGAAAGGGCGACTAGCGGCCAATACGAGCAGTACTTC
V gene: TRBV29-1
J gene: TRBJ2-7
clone size: .
D gene: TRBD2

CDR3 protein: CASRNRGKENTIYF
CDR3 DNA: TGTGCCAGCAGAAACAGGGGGAAGGAAAACACCATATATTTT
V gene: TRBV6-6
J gene: TRBJ1-3
clone size: .
D gene: TRBD1

CDR3 protein: CASSLLLYNEQFF
CDR3 DNA: TGTGCCAGCAGTTTACTTTTATACAATGAGCAGTTCTTC
V gene: TRBV27
J gene: TRBJ2-1
clone size: .
D gene: .

CDR3 protein: CASLPGLMNTEAFF
CDR3 DNA: TGCGCCAGTCTTCCAGGACTTATGAACACTGAAGCTTTCTTT
V gene: TRBV5-1
J gene: TRBJ1-1
clone size: .
D gene: .

CDR3 protein: CASSGLRVYNEQFF
CDR3 DNA: TGTGCCAGCAGTGGACTCAGGGTATACAATGAGCAGTTCTTC
V gene: TRBV25-1
J gene: TRBJ2-1
clone size: .
D gene: .

CDR3 protein: CASFSGRGTYNEQFF
CDR3 DNA: TGTGCCAGCTTTAGCGGGAGGGGCACCTACAATGAGCAGTTCTTC
V gene: TRBV6-1
J gene: TRBJ2-1
clone size: once
D gene: TRBD2

CDR3 protein: CSVGTGEYGYTF
CDR3 DNA: TGCAGCGTAGGGACAGGAGAATATGGCTACACCTTC
V gene: TRBV29-1
J gene: TRBJ1-2
clone size: .
D gene: TRBD1

CDR3 protein: CASSSPGSGGDTQYF
CDR3 DNA: TGTGCCAGCAGCTCCCCGGGTAGCGGTGGTGATACGCAGTATTTT
V gene: TRBV11-2
J gene: TRBJ2-3
clone size: few
D gene: .

CDR3 protein: CASSRTGFPDTEAFF
CDR3 DNA: TGTGCCAGCTCACGGACAGGTTTCCCCGACACTGAAGCTTTCTTT
V gene: TRBV28
J gene: TRBJ1-1
clone size: .
D gene: TRBD1

CDR3 protein: CASKRSPSTYEQYF
CDR3 DNA: TGTGCCTCCAAACGGAGTCCATCGACCTACGAGCAGTACTTC
V gene: TRBV28
J gene: TRBJ2-7
clone size: once
D gene: .

CDR3 protein: CAGSTRTSGNTGELFF
CDR3 DNA: TGTGCCGGCAGCACGCGGACTAGCGGTAACACCGGGGAGCTGTTTTTT
V gene: TRBV4-2
J gene: TRBJ2-2
clone size: .
D gene: TRBD2

CDR3 protein: CASSNGWTRATDTQYF
CDR3 DNA: TGTGCCAGCAGCAACGGGTGGACTAGGGCCACAGATACGCAGTATTTT
V gene: TRBV5-8
J gene: TRBJ2-3
clone size: .
D gene: TRBD2

CDR3 protein: CSVEKSDEQYF
CDR3 DNA: TGCAGCGTTGAAAAGTCAGACGAGCAGTACTTC
V gene: TRBV29-1
J gene: TRBJ2-7
clone size: .
D gene: .

CDR3 protein: CASSLGTVNQPQHF
CDR3 DNA: TGTGCCAGCAGCTTAGGGACAGTCAATCAGCCCCAGCATTTT
V gene: TRBV7-2
J gene: TRBJ1-5
clone size: .
D gene: .

CDR3 protein: CAWRGPGGGRNIQYF
CDR3 DNA: TGTGCCTGGAGGGGGCCCGGCGGGGGCAGAAACATTCAGTACTTC
V gene: TRBV30
J gene: TRBJ2-4
clone size: few
D gene: .

CDR3 protein: CASSFGRGRETQYF
CDR3 DNA: TGTGCCAGCAGCTTCGGCAGGGGGCGAGAGACCCAGTACTTC
V gene: TRBV5-4
J gene: TRBJ2-5
clone size: .
D gene: TRBD1

CDR3 protein: CASSLVVWTSGSPKNIQYF
CDR3 DNA: TGTGCCAGCAGCTTAGTAGTCTGGACTAGCGGGAGTCCCAAAAACATTCAGTACTTC
V gene: TRBV7-6
J gene: TRBJ2-4
clone size: .
D gene: TRBD2

CDR3 protein: CASSLHPPGTGLAPPKSYEQYF
CDR3 DNA: TGCGCCAGCAGCCTCCACCCCCCTGGTACGGGACTAGCTCCCCCAAAATCCTACGAGCAGTACTTC
V gene: TRBV4-1
J gene: TRBJ2-7
clone size: .
D gene: TRBD2

CDR3 protein: CASSWGGTGDEKLFF
CDR3 DNA: TGCGCCAGCAGCTGGGGGGGGACAGGGGATGAAAAACTGTTTTTT
V gene: TRBV5-1
J gene: TRBJ1-4
clone size: few
D gene: TRBD1

CDR3 protein: CASSFSGTRGTEAFF
CDR3 DNA: TGTGCCAGCAGTTTCTCCGGGACAAGGGGCACTGAAGCTTTCTTT
V gene: TRBV28
J gene: TRBJ1-1
clone size: .
D gene: .

CDR3 protein: CASGVTGSNQPQHF
CDR3 DNA: TGTGCTAGTGGTGTGACAGGGAGCAATCAGCCCCAGCATTTT
V gene: TRBV12-5
J gene: TRBJ1-5
clone size: .
D gene: TRBD1

CDR3 protein: CASSLKGRSYEQYF
CDR3 DNA: TGCGCCAGCAGCTTGAAGGGGCGTTCCTACGAGCAGTACTTC
V gene: TRBV5-1
J gene: TRBJ2-7
clone size: .
D gene: .

CDR3 protein: CASSLAGQGTEAFF
CDR3 DNA: TGTGCCAGCAGCTTAGCGGGACAGGGCACTGAAGCTTTCTTT
V gene: TRBV7-9
J gene: TRBJ1-1
clone size: .
D gene: TRBD1

CDR3 protein: CASSFGLPGDEQFF
CDR3 DNA: TGTGCCAGCAGCTTTGGACTCCCGGGCGATGAGCAGTTCTTC
V gene: TRBV5-6
J gene: TRBJ2-1
clone size: .
D gene: .